One sample yielded the 13 T cell receptor beta chains listed below, sequenced in a study of Graves' ophthalmopathy and Graves' hyperthyroidism. RNA transcripts were the template, and TCR beta CDR3 regions were amplified from them. RT-PCR with HTBI primers came first, then second-round multiplex PCR. Each CDR3 protein is one row after TCRdb ran MiXCR on the multiplex PCR reads. This table has approximately 700,000 distinct CDR3 sequences, about two fifths appearing once. The sequencing sample was made of peripheral blood. The receptor source for this set is an adult man with Graves' ophthalmopathy.

This clonotype was seen ten or more times. The V gene is TRBV4-2, the J gene TRBJ2-7; 7 nucleotides line up with TRBD1. Losses at the gene ends were 0 bases for V and 0 bases for J; bases not matched to a gene: 5. The CDR3 loop spans 16 amino acids. Germline V gives CDR1 LGHNA, CDR2 YNFKEQ. The CDR3 DNA is TGTGCCAGCAGCCAAGATATGGACAGGTCCTCCTACGAGCAGTACTTC. Amino acid sequence: CASSQDMDRSSYEQYF.

This clonotype was recorded many times. The chain combines TRBV7-9 with TRBJ2-7; D unclear. Per germline, CDR1 SEHNR and CDR2 FQNEAQ (reference sequence). V lost 7 bases to trimming and J lost 2 bases, with 9 bases between them. This CDR3 spans 12 amino acids. CDR3 sequence: CASISPPYEQYF. As DNA, the CDR3 is TGTGCCAGCATCTCACCGCCCTACGAGCAGTACTTC.

The J gene is TRBJ1-1, the V gene TRBV5-1; D gene uncertain. The V gene's germline CDR1 is SGHRS and CDR2 YFSETQ. V lost 0 bases, J lost 6 bases, and 6 bases lay in between. The CDR3 sequence is 12 residues long. CDR3 DNA: TGCGCCAGCAGCTTGGGGCCGGCTGAAGCTTTCTTT. Translating it yields CASSLGPAEAFF.

The V call is TRBV5-6, the J call TRBJ2-5; D could derive from TRBD1 or TRBD2 (5 bases each). Trimming pared 6 bases from V and 2 bases from J, leaving 20 bases between. The CDR3 extends over 16 amino acids. Germline V gene lookup returns CDR1 SGHDT and CDR2 YYEEEE. CDR3 sequence reads: CASTWRSGGLQETQYF. In nucleotides, the CDR3 is TGTGCCAGCACCTGGAGGTCTGGGGGATTACAAGAGACCCAGTACTTC.

This clonotype has at least ten counts. The J gene is TRBJ1-2, the V gene TRBV4-2; 8 bases map to TRBD1. With V trimmed by 3 bases and J by 4 bases, 7 bases remained unmatched. The CDR3 extends over 15 amino acids. The germline V gene has CDR1 LGHNA and CDR2 YNFKEQ. The CDR3 loop reads CASSHGQGYGYGYTF. The DNA of the CDR3 is TGTGCCAGCAGCCACGGACAGGGATATGGCTATGGCTACACCTTC.

Ten or more counts support this clonotype. The chain couples TRBV19 to TRBJ1-1; D unresolved. Germline CDR1 reads LNHDA; CDR2 reads SQIVND (reference sequence). The CDR3 has 15 amino acids. The V end was cut by 1 base, the J end by 7 bases, with 16 bases between. Written as DNA, the CDR3 is TGTGCCAGTAGTATAGGACACCTGGACGCCAATGAAGCTTTCTTT. Translating gives CASSIGHLDANEAFF.

This clonotype has a handful of counts. This chain joins TRBV7-9 and TRBJ2-7; 14 positions agree with TRBD2. The CDR3 is 16 residues long. With 3 bases clipped from V and 8 bases from J, the junction kept 9 bases outside the gene matches. Germline values: CDR1 SEHNR, CDR2 FQNEAQ (reference sequence). CDR3 residues: CASSFRGLAGANKQYF. The CDR3 nucleotides are TGTGCCAGCAGCTTTCGGGGACTAGCGGGAGCGAACAAGCAGTACTTC.

This clonotype was seen ten or more times. The chain uses TRBV7-9 and TRBJ1-2; weak D call: TRBD1 (6 bases). V was shortened by 5 bases and J by 2 bases, with 12 bases between the two germline ends. The CDR3 spans 14 residues. Germline V gene sequence: CDR1 SEHNR, CDR2 FQNEAQ (reference sequence). The CDR3 DNA reads as TGTGCCAGCAGCCCCACCGGACAGAACTATGGCTACACCTTC. Its protein is CASSPTGQNYGYTF.

This clonotype occurred many times. The chain recombines TRBV12-3 or TRBV12-4 with TRBJ2-7, with D perhaps matching TRBD2 (6 bases). The CDR3 totals 14 residues. Trimming cost V 3 bases and J 6 bases, with 15 bases left between them. The CDR3 DNA is TGTGCCAGCAGTTTGCGGACTACCGCATCCGAGCAGTACTTC. Translated: CASSLRTTASEQYF.

The table lists this clonotype with many counts. The chain combines TRBV19 with TRBJ1-5; a possible D gene is TRBD1 (5 bases). CDR1 and CDR2 (germline): LNHDA, SQIVND (reference sequence). CDR3 length: 15 amino acids. The germline V and J ends were trimmed by 6 bases and 0 bases, with 12 bases remaining between them. The CDR3 protein is CASRPGTFSNQPQHF. The CDR3 bases are TGTGCCAGTAGACCCGGGACTTTTAGCAATCAGCCCCAGCATTTT.

The chain has TRBV4-2 and TRBJ2-2, with TRBD2 matching over 7 bases. Germline loops: CDR1 LGHNA, CDR2 YNFKEQ. The CDR3 has 14 residues. V gave up 3 bases and J gave up 6 bases; unmatched junction bases: 4. In DNA form, the CDR3 reads TGTGCCAGCAGCCAGGCGGGAGTCGCCGGGGAGCTGTTTTTT. Its translation is CASSQAGVAGELFF.

This chain uses TRBV25-1 with TRBJ1-6; a weak D match, TRBD1 (5 bases). This CDR3 has 12 amino acids. Germline assignment: CDR1 MGHDK and CDR2 SYGVNS. V lost 6 bases and J 10 bases, leaving 10 bases between the germline ends. The CDR3 spells CASRGRWSPLHF. The CDR3 coding sequence is TGTGCCAGCAGGGGGCGGTGGTCACCCCTCCACTTT.

This clonotype was counted a few times. A junction boundary mismatches the germline segment, possibly from a read error. The chain recombines TRBV7-8 with TRBJ2-7; a possible D gene is TRBD1 (5 bases). CDR1 and CDR2 (germline): SGHVS, FQNEAQ. This CDR3 has 13 amino acids. CDR3 loop: CASTLDSSYEQYF. The DNA of the CDR3 is TGTGCCAGCACCTTAGACAGTTCCTACGAGCAGTACTTC.